This record covers a single T cell receptor (beta chain). Its target is not known. Generation of TCR beta libraries employed quantitative 5'-RACE incorporating molecular barcodes. Each CDR3 protein is one row after TCRdb ran MiXCR on the 5' RACE reads. This sample carries 200,000 to 250,000 distinct CDR3 sequences, roughly 32% of them seen once, and the ten largest clones take about 4.2%. The V segment lost 6 bases and the J segment 7 bases; nucleotides outside the gene matches: 11. Per the germline V gene, CDR1 is DFQATT and CDR2 is SNEGSKA (reference sequence). The CDR3 sequence is 15 residues long. The sample belongs to a study of CD8 T cells in ankylosing spondylitis. The study's findings and limits: In ankylosing spondylitis patients, matched synovial fluid reportedly showed significant enrichment of disease-linked clones. Ankylosing spondylitis blood appeared to be characterized by a TCR beta motif of eight highly homologous variants. Some motif variants had been reported before (in reactive arthritis synovial fluid and blood).

The sample was blood, either unsorted or a sorted T cell fraction (not recorded which). The sequence was obtained from a male donor with ankylosing spondylitis or in good health (not recorded which). This chain connects TRBV20-1 to TRBJ2-7, with 14 bases aligning to TRBD2. CDR3 DNA: TGCAGTGCCAAGAGGTCGACTAGCGGGGGGGGAGAGCAGTACTTC. Protein: CSAKRSTSGGGEQYF.